What follows are 28 T cell receptor beta chains derived from one specimen sequenced in a study of blood T cells in healthy people across ages. Combining a sample-barcoded 5' primer with a J-beta primer mix, a second PCR ran for roughly 7 to 11 cycles. Using its own MiXCR run on the 5' RACE reads, TCRdb lists one record per CDR3 protein. The sample contains about 1,500,000 distinct CDR3 sequences, 40% to 50% of which appear only once. Sequencing was done on a sample of blood. All receptors come from a woman aged 18-29 years in good health.

This clonotype was seen just once. A read error may be the cause here, since a much bigger clone is one base away. The chain has TRBV2 and TRBJ2-5; possibly TRBD1 for D (6 bases). Germline CDR1 SNHLY, CDR2 FYNNEI. This CDR3 is built from 13 residues. The CDR3 is CTSRGQFQETQYF. DNA for the CDR3: TGTACCAGCAGGGGTCAGTTCCAAGAGACCCAGTACTTC.

The V gene is TRBV19, the J gene TRBJ2-2; perhaps TRBD2 as D (6 bases). Trimming removed 5 bases from V and 2 bases from J, with 12 bases in between. The CDR3 is 15 amino acids. The germline gives CDR1 LNHDA, CDR2 SQIVND (reference sequence). CDR3 sequence reads: CASSGASANTGELFF. CDR3 coding DNA: TGTGCCAGTAGTGGGGCTAGCGCCAACACCGGGGAGCTGTTTTTT.

This clonotype was detected a few times. The chain links TRBV27 to TRBJ2-5, with 7 bases lining up with TRBD1. The CDR3 is 12 amino acids. Losses at the gene ends were 11 bases for V and 5 bases for J; bases not matched to a gene: 8. The germline CDR1 and CDR2 sequences are MNHEY and SMNVEV (reference sequence). CDR3 DNA: TGTGCCGGAGACAGGGTTTGGGAGACCCAGTACTTC. Its protein product is CAGDRVWETQYF.

The J gene is TRBJ1-6, the V gene TRBV7-9; possibly TRBD1 for D (5 bases). V was clipped by 1 base and J by 10 bases, with 11 bases between them. The germline V gene has CDR1 SEHNR and CDR2 FQNEAQ (reference sequence). CDR3 size: 14 residues. The DNA of the CDR3 is TGTGCCAGCAGCTTAGACGGGCCAGGGTCACCCCTCCACTTT. Amino acid sequence: CASSLDGPGSPLHF.

The chain recombines TRBV7-2 with TRBJ1-2; D call uncertain. CDR1 and CDR2 from the germline V gene are SGHTA and FQGNSA. The CDR3 spans 16 residues. The ends were cut back, 0 bases at V and 9 bases at J, with 20 bases in the middle. The chain's CDR3 is CASSLAPAEFGSSYTF. In nucleotides, the CDR3 is TGTGCCAGCAGCTTAGCGCCGGCCGAGTTCGGCTCTAGCTACACCTTC.

This clonotype occurred a few times. The chain joins TRBV5-5 to TRBJ1-2, with TRBD1 identical over 7 bases. The CDR3 totals 12 residues. V trimming: 5 bases; J trimming: 5 bases; junction bases outside the gene matches: 3. Germline V gene data show CDR1 as SGHKS and CDR2 as YYEKEE (reference sequence). This chain's CDR3 is CASRGTAYGYTF. The CDR3 DNA reads as TGTGCCAGCAGGGGGACAGCTTATGGCTACACCTTC. The entire variable domain, with the rest obtained from reference TRBV5-5 and TRBJ1-2, is as follows: DAGVTQSPTHLIKTRGQQVTLRCSPISGHKSVSWYQQVLGQGPQFIFQYYEKEERGRGNFPDRFSARQFPNYSSELNVNALLLGDSALYLCASRGTAYGYTFGSGTRLTVV.

This clonotype was observed a handful of times. The chain combines TRBV24-1 with TRBJ2-1; D is possibly TRBD1 or TRBD2 (5 bases each). The CDR3 loop spans 15 amino acids. Germline V gene data show CDR1 as KGHDR and CDR2 as SFDVKD. Trimming pared 4 bases from V and 6 bases from J, leaving 15 bases between. CDR3: CATSESTGAGNEQFF. The CDR3 coding sequence is TGTGCCACCAGTGAGAGCACCGGGGCCGGCAATGAGCAGTTCTTC.

This clonotype was detected a few times. The chain uses TRBV5-1 and TRBJ1-1, with 7 bases lining up with TRBD1. CDR1 is SGHRS, CDR2 YFSETQ, per germline. The CDR3 sequence is 13 residues long. Germline trimming cut 9 bases from V and 5 bases from J; bases unmatched to any gene: 10. The CDR3 DNA sequence: TGCGCCACCGGCTACAAGACAGGGACTGAAGCTTTCTTT. This codes for CATGYKTGTEAFF.

The table lists this clonotype with a few counts. The chain has TRBV11-1 and TRBJ2-1, with 8 bases aligning to TRBD2. Trimming at V came to 5 bases and at J to 5 bases, leaving 2 bases not matched to a gene. The CDR3 length is 13 residues. The germline V gene has CDR1 SGHAT and CDR2 FQDESV (reference sequence). The DNA of the CDR3 is TGTGCCAGCAGCATGGGACTAGACAATGAGCAGTTCTTC. This sequence encodes CASSMGLDNEQFF.

The gene calls are TRBV7-9 and TRBJ2-5; a possible D gene is TRBD1 (6 bases). The V end was cut by 3 bases, the J end by 11 bases, with 22 bases between. This CDR3 comprises 15 residues. Germline CDR1 reads SEHNR; CDR2 reads FQNEAQ (reference sequence). The CDR3 region has the DNA TGTGCCAGCAGCTTCGTTGGGGGCTGGGAGAGTAAGCAGTACTTC. Translation: CASSFVGGWESKQYF.

As to this clonotype: It may be a read error: a sequence one base away is much more abundant. The gene calls are TRBV6-6 and TRBJ2-1; 9 positions agree with TRBD1. The better agreement between TRBJ2-7 and the DNA end casts doubt on the J call. CDR1 is MNHNY, CDR2 SVGAGI, per germline (reference sequence). The CDR3 is 14 residues long. The CDR3 DNA reads as TGTGCCAGCGCTTTGGGACAGGGTTACAATGAGCAGTACTTC. Amino acids: CASALGQGYNEQYF.

The rearrangement links TRBV24-1 to TRBJ2-1; 10 nucleotides line up with TRBD2. V was clipped by 4 bases and J by 8 bases; unmatched bases: 7. The CDR3 totals 15 residues. Germline CDR1 reads KGHDR; CDR2 reads SFDVKD. CDR3: CATSDRAGGWDEQFF. Written as DNA, the CDR3 is TGTGCCACCAGTGACCGAGCGGGAGGGTGGGATGAGCAGTTCTTC.

Concerning this clonotype: Its ends do not fully match the called genes, so a read error is possible. The V and J genes are TRBV12-3 or TRBV12-4 and TRBJ1-2; TRBD1 matches at 8 bases. CDR3 length: 14 residues. The CDR3 loop is CAGSSRQGTAGYTF. Written as DNA, the CDR3 is TGTGCCGGCAGTTCCAGACAGGGGACGGCTGGCTACACCTTC.

The chain has TRBV12-3 or TRBV12-4 and TRBJ1-5; D gene unclear. This CDR3 is built from 14 residues. Trimming left V 3 bases short and J 4 bases short, with 10 bases between. CDR3 residues: CASSLDGPNQPQHF. The CDR3 DNA reads as TGTGCCAGCAGTTTGGACGGCCCTAATCAGCCCCAGCATTTT.

This chain connects TRBV3-1 to TRBJ1-2, with D possibly being TRBD1 (5 bases). CDR1 LGHDT and CDR2 YNNKEL come from the germline V gene (reference sequence). V was clipped by 3 bases and J by 3 bases, with 11 bases between them. The CDR3 consists of 14 residues. CDR3 residues: CASSQAGSDYGYTF. Here the CDR3 DNA reads TGTGCCAGCAGCCAGGCAGGGTCGGACTATGGCTACACCTTC.

V gene TRBV6-1 combines with J gene TRBJ2-1; TRBD2 agrees at 10 bases. The DNA matches TRBJ2-7 better at its end, which makes the J call doubtful. Germline CDR1 MNHNS, CDR2 SASEGT. This CDR3 is built from 15 residues. CDR3 nucleotide sequence: TGTGCCAGCTCTCTCTCCGGGACTAGCGTCAATGAGCAGTACTTC. Protein: CASSLSGTSVNEQYF.

This sequence joins TRBV5-1 and TRBJ2-3; D is uncertain. The CDR3 loop spans 14 amino acids. Per the germline V gene, CDR1 is SGHRS and CDR2 is YFSETQ. V was pared by 1 base and J by 6 bases, with 12 bases between. The CDR3 here is CASSLHGRLDTQYF. For the CDR3, the DNA is TGCGCCAGCAGCTTGCACGGACGACTTGATACGCAGTATTTT.

Only one count was recorded for this clonotype. With a much larger clone just one base away, this may be a read error. V gene TRBV7-2 combines with J gene TRBJ1-2, with 10 bases fitting TRBD1. CDR1 and CDR2 (germline): SGHTA, FQGNSA. This CDR3 is built from 15 residues. CDR3 region: CVSSPRQGANYGYTF. The CDR3 DNA sequence: TGTGTCAGCAGCCCTAGACAGGGGGCGAACTATGGCTACACCTTC.

This chain links TRBV6-6 with TRBJ1-6, with D possibly being TRBD1 (5 bases). This CDR3 comprises 14 residues. The germline V gene encodes CDR1 MNHNY and CDR2 SVGAGI (reference sequence). Trimming stripped 7 bases from V and 14 bases from J, with 21 bases between. The DNA for the CDR3 is TGTGCCAGCAACAACCTCGTTCAGGGTCGGTCCCTCCACTTT. It translates to CASNNLVQGRSLHF.

The chain uses TRBV28 and TRBJ2-7; 8 nucleotides agree with TRBD2. This CDR3 contains 12 residues. The germline V gene encodes CDR1 MDHEN and CDR2 SYDVKM. V shed 6 bases, J shed 5 bases, and the junction held 3 bases outside the gene matches. The chain's CDR3 is CASRPGRDEQYF. CDR3 nucleotide sequence: TGTGCCAGCAGGCCCGGGAGGGACGAGCAGTACTTC.

The chain carries TRBV12-3 or TRBV12-4 and TRBJ2-7; D might be TRBD2 (6 bases). CDR3 size: 14 residues. V dropped 8 bases and J dropped 1 base, with 15 bases sitting between them. Here the CDR3 DNA reads TGTGCCAGCCGGAGGGACTCGCAATCCTACGAGCAGTACTTC. It is translated as CASRRDSQSYEQYF.

This sequence joins TRBV20-1 and TRBJ2-7; D might be TRBD1 (6 bases). With 5 bases removed from V and 5 bases from J, the gap between germline ends came to 13 bases. This CDR3 is built from 12 residues. Germline loops: CDR1 DFQATT, CDR2 SNEGSKA (reference sequence). CDR3 nucleotide sequence: TGCAGTGCTGACAGGCCTCCGGACGAGCAGTACTTC. This gives the protein CSADRPPDEQYF.

The chain employs TRBV28 and TRBJ2-7, with 11 positions matching TRBD1. CDR1 is MDHEN, CDR2 SYDVKM, per germline. V shed 6 bases and J 5 bases; nucleotides not matched to a gene: 3. The CDR3 runs 13 residues. CDR3 protein: CASRDRGLDEQYF. DNA of the CDR3: TGTGCCAGCAGGGACAGGGGGCTCGACGAGCAGTACTTC.

There are a few counts of this clonotype. The chain combines TRBV11-3 with TRBJ2-5, with TRBD2 identical over 7 bases. The CDR3 covers 16 residues. Germline V CDR1 and CDR2: SGHNT, YENEEA. The junction had 7 bases not matched to a gene; V was cut back by 1 base and J by 2 bases. The CDR3 nucleotides read TGTGCCAGCAGCTTAGGCGAAGGGAGGGTACAAGAGACCCAGTACTTC. It yields the protein CASSLGEGRVQETQYF.

The chain uses TRBV7-2 and TRBJ1-2; 10 nucleotides line up with TRBD1. The CDR3 covers 17 residues. Trimming cost V 2 bases and J 1 base; bases outside gene matches: 7. CDR1 is SGHTA, CDR2 FQGNSA, per germline. This CDR3 reads CASSLRTGGGINYGYTF. In DNA, the CDR3 is TGTGCCAGCAGCTTAAGGACAGGGGGGGGAATTAACTATGGCTACACCTTC.

The chain recombines TRBV30 with TRBJ1-5; D remains ambiguous. Deletions cut 0 bases from V and 1 base from J, with 1 base between. CDR3 size: 12 residues. The V gene's germline CDR1 is GTSNPN and CDR2 SVGIG (reference sequence). CDR3 coding DNA: TGTGCCTGGAGTGTAAGCAATCAGCCCCAGCATTTT. Residues: CAWSVSNQPQHF.

The rearrangement joins TRBV13 to TRBJ1-2; no definite D call. The V end lost 5 bases, the J end lost 0 bases, and 19 bases lay between the germline ends. CDR1 PRHDT and CDR2 FYEKMQ come from the germline V gene (reference sequence). The CDR3 covers 17 residues. The CDR3 is CASSPLPRKSTNYGYTF. Written as DNA, the CDR3 is TGTGCCAGCAGCCCCCTCCCGAGGAAGTCGACTAACTATGGCTACACCTTC.

The chain uses TRBV11-2 and TRBJ2-1, with 8 bases lining up with TRBD2. V trimming: 4 bases; J trimming: 4 bases; junction bases outside the gene matches: 9. Germline values: CDR1 SGHAT, CDR2 FQNNGV. The CDR3 contains 16 residues. CDR3 amino acids: CASSSYTSGGYNEQFF. CDR3 in DNA: TGTGCCAGCAGCTCATACACTAGCGGAGGATACAATGAGCAGTTCTTC.